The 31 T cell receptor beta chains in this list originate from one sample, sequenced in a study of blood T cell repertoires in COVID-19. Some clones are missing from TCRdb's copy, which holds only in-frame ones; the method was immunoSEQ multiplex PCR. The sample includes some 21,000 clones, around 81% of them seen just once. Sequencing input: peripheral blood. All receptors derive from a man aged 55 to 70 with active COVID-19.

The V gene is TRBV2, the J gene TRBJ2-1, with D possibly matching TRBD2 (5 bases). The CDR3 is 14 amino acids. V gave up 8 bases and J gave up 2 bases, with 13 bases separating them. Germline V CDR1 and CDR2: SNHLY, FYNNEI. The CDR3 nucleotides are TGTGCCAGCGGAAAGGGAGAGGCCTACAATGAGCAGTTCTTC. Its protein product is CASGKGEAYNEQFF.

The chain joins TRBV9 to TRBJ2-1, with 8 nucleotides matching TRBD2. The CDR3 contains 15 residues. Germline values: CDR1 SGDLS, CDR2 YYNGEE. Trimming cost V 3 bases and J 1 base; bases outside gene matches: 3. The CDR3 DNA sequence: TGTGCCAGCAGCGCCAGCGGGAGTTCCTACAATGAGCAGTTCTTC. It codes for CASSASGSSYNEQFF.

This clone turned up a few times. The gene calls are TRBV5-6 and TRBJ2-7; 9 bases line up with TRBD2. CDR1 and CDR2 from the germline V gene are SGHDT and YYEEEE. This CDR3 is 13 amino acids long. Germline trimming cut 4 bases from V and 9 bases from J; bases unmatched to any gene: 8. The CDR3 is CASSPRGGGGQYF. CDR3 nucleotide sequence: TGTGCCAGCAGCCCACGCGGGGGGGGCGGGCAGTACTTC. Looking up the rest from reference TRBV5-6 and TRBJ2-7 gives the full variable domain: DAGVTQSPTHLIKTRGQQVTLRCSPKSGHDTVSWYQQALGQGPQFIFQYYEEEERQRGNFPDRFSGHQFPNYSSELNVNALLLGDSALYLCASSPRGGGGQYFGPGTRLTVT.

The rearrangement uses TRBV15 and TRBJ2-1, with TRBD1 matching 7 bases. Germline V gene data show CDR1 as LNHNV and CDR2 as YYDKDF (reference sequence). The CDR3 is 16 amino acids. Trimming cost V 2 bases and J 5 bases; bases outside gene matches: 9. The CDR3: CATSRPGQTLNNEQFF. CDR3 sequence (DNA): TGTGCCACCAGCAGACCGGGACAGACTTTAAACAATGAGCAGTTCTTC.

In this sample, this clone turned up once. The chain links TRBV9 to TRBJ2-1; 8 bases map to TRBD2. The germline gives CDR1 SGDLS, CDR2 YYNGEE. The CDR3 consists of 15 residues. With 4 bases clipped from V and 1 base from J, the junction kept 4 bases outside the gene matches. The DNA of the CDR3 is TGTGCCAGCAGCCCGGGAGGGCCGTCCTACAATGAGCAGTTCTTC. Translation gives CASSPGGPSYNEQFF.

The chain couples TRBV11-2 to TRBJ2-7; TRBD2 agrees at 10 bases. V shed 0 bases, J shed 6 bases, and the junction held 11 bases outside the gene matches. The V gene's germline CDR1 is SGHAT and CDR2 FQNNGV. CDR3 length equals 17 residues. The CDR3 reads CASSLDGNGLAAGEQYF. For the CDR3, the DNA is TGTGCCAGCAGCTTAGATGGTAACGGACTAGCGGCTGGCGAGCAGTACTTC.

The CDR3 loop is CASSVVPLQGQETQYF. The CDR3 DNA follows: TGTGCCAGCAGCGTAGTTCCCCTACAGGGGCAGGAGACCCAGTACTTC. J is TRBJ2-5 and V is TRBV9; 7 bases fit TRBD1. Germline V CDR1 and CDR2: SGDLS, YYNGEE. The CDR3 is made up of 16 amino acids. V lost 0 bases to trimming and J lost 5 bases; unmatched junction nucleotides: 10.

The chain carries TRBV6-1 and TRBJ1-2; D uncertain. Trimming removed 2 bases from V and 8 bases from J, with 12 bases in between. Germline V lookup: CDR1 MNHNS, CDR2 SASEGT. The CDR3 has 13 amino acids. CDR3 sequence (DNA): TGTGCCAGCAGTGAATCGGTCCCATTGGGCTACACCTTC. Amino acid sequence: CASSESVPLGYTF.

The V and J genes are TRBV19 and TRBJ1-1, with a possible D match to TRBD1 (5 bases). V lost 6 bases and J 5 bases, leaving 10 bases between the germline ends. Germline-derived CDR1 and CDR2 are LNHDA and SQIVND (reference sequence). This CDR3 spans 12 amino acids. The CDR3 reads CASRSGLTEAFF. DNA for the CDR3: TGTGCCAGTAGATCAGGGTTGACTGAAGCTTTCTTT.

CDR3 in DNA: TGTGCCAGCAGCCCCGGACAGGGCCTCGGCAAAAACATTCAGTACTTC. This encodes CASSPGQGLGKNIQYF. The chain couples TRBV28 to TRBJ2-4; 8 bases map to TRBD1. The CDR3 spans 16 residues. Trimming at V came to 6 bases and at J to 3 bases, leaving 10 bases not matched to a gene. Germline V gene lookup returns CDR1 MDHEN and CDR2 SYDVKM.

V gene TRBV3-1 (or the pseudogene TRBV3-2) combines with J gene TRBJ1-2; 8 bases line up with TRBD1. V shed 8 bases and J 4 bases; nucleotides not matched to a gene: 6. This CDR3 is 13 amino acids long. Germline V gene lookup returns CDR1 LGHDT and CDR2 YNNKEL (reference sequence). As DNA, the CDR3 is TGTGCCAGCGGGGGGACAGGCCTCTATGGCTACACCTTC. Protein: CASGGTGLYGYTF.

The CDR3: CASSLDRQVLFF. CDR3 bases: TGTGCCAGCAGCTTAGATAGACAAGTTCTGTTTTTT. The V gene is TRBV11-2, the J gene TRBJ1-4; no firm D call. CDR3 length: 12 amino acids. V was trimmed by 0 bases and J by 14 bases, leaving 10 bases between them. Germline assignment: CDR1 SGHAT and CDR2 FQNNGV. The full variable domain, in which reference TRBV11-2 and TRBJ1-4 provide the parts outside the CDR3, is EAGVAQSPRYKIIEKRQSVAFWCNPISGHATLYWYQQILGQGPKLLIQFQNNGVVDDSQLPKDRFSAERLKGVDSTLKIQPAKLEDSAVYLCASSLDRQVLFFGSGTQLSVL.

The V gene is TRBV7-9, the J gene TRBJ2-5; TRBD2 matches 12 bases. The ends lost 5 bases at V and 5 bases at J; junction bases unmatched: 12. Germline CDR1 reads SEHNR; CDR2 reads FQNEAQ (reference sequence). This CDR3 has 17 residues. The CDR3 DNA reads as TGTGCCAGCAGCACCCGGACTAGCGGGACGAGGGGGGAGACCCAGTACTTC. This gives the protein CASSTRTSGTRGETQYF.

The CDR3 is CASSPGSSGSFTDTQYF. CDR3 nucleotides: TGTGCCAGCAGCCCTGGTTCTAGCGGGAGTTTTACAGATACGCAGTATTTT. The chain links TRBV5-4 to TRBJ2-3; 10 nucleotides agree with TRBD2. With V trimmed by 4 bases and J by 3 bases, 11 bases remained unmatched. The CDR3 spans 17 residues. CDR1 is SGHNT and CDR2 is YYREEE in the germline V gene (reference sequence).

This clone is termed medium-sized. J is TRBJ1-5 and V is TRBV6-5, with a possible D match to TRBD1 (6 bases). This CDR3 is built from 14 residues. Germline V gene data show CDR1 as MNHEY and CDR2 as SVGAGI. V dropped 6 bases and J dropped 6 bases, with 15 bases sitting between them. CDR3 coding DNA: TGTGCCAGCAGGCCCGGACAGACACGTCAGCCCCAGCATTTT. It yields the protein CASRPGQTRQPQHF.

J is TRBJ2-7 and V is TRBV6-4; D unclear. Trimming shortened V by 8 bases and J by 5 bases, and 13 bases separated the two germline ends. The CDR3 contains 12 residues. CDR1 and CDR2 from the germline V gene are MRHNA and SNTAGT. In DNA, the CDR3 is TGTGCCAGCCGACTTAACCTCCACGAGCAGTACTTC. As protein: CASRLNLHEQYF.

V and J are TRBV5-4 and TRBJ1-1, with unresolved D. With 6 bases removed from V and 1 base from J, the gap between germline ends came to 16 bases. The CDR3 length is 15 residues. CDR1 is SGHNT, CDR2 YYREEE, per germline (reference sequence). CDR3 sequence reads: CASKIRGLPNTEAFF. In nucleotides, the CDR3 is TGTGCCAGCAAAATTAGAGGACTGCCGAACACTGAAGCTTTCTTT.

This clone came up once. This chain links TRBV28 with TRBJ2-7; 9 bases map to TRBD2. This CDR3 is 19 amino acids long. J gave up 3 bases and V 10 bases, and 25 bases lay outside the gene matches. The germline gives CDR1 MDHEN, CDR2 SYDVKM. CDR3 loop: CANPQPAGTSRSVLYEQYF. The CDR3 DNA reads TGTGCCAACCCGCAGCCCGCCGGGACTAGCCGTTCAGTGCTCTACGAGCAGTACTTC.

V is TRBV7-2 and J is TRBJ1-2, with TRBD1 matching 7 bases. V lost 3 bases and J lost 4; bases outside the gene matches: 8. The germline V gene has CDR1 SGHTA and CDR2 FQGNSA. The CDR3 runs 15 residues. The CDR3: CASSLPGQSRYGYTF. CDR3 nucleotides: TGTGCCAGCAGCTTGCCGGGACAGAGCCGCTATGGCTACACCTTC.

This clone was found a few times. The CDR3 sequence is CASSQDTGDYGYTF. The CDR3 DNA follows: TGCGCCAGCAGCCAAGATACAGGGGACTATGGCTACACCTTC. The chain links TRBV4-1 to TRBJ1-2; 7 nucleotides agree with TRBD1. CDR1 is MGHRA and CDR2 is YSYEKL in the germline V gene. The CDR3 spans 14 residues. With V trimmed by 0 bases and J by 3 bases, 1 base remained unmatched.

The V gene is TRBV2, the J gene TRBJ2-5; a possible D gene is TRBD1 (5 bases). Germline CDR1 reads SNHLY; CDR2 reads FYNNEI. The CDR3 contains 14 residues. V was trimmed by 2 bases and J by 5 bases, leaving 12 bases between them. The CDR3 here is CASSEQGWAETQYF. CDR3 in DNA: TGTGCCAGCAGTGAACAGGGTTGGGCGGAGACCCAGTACTTC. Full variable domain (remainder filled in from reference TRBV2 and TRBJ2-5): EPEVTQTPSHQVTQMGQEVILRCVPISNHLYFYWYRQILGQKVEFLVSFYNNEISEKSEIFDDQFSVERPDGSNFTLKIRSTKLEDSAMYFCASSEQGWAETQYFGPGTRLLVL.

Here the CDR3 DNA reads TGTGCCAGTAGTACGCCCAGGGGGAGCGGCAATCAGCCCCAGCATTTT. Its protein is CASSTPRGSGNQPQHF. The chain employs TRBV19 and TRBJ1-5, with TRBD1 identical over 7 bases. The CDR3 has 16 amino acids. V gave up 4 bases and J gave up 2 bases; unmatched junction bases: 8. CDR1 and CDR2 from the germline V gene are LNHDA and SQIVND (reference sequence).

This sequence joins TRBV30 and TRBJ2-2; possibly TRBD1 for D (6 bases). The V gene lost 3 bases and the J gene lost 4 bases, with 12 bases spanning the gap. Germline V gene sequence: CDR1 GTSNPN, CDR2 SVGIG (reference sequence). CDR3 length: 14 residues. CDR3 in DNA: TGTGCCTGGAGACACCCAGGGGTCACCGGGGAGCTGTTTTTT. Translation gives CAWRHPGVTGELFF.

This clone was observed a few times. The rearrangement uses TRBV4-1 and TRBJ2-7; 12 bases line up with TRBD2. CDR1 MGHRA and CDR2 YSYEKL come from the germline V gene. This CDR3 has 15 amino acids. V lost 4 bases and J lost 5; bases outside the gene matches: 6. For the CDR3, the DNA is TGCGCCAGCAGCCGACCTAGCGGGAGGGCCCACGAGCAGTACTTC. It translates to CASSRPSGRAHEQYF.

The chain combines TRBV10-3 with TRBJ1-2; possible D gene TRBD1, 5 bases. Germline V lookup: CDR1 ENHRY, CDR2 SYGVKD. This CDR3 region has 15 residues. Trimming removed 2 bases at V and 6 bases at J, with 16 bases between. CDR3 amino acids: CAISEGPGVRDGYTF. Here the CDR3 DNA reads TGTGCCATCAGTGAGGGTCCCGGAGTCAGGGATGGCTACACCTTC.

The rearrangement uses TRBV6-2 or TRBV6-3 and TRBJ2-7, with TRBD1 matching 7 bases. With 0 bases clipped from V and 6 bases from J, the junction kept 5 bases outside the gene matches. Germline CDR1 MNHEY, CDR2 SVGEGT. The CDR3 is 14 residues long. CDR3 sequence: CASSYSGQRVEQYF. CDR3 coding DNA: TGTGCCAGCAGTTACTCGGGACAGAGGGTCGAGCAGTACTTC.

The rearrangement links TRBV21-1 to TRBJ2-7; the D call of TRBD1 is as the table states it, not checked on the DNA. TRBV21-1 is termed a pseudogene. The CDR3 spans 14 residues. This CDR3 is CASSKVNSSYEQYF. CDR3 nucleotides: TGTGCCAGCAGCAAAGTCAACAGCTCCTACGAGCAGTACTTC.

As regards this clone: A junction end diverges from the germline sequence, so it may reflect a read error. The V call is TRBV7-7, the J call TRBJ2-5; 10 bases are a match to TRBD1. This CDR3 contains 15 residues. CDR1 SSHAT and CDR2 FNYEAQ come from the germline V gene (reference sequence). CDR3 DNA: TGTGCTAGCAGCCGGAGGACAGGGGGAGCAGAGACCCAGTACTTC. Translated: CASSRRTGGAETQYF.

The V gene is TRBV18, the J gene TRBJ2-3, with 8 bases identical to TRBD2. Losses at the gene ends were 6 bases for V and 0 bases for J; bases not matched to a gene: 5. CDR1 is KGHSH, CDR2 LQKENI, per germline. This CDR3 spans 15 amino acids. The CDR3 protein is CASSPTSGSTDTQYF. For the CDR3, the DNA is TGTGCCAGCTCGCCAACTAGCGGTAGCACAGATACGCAGTATTTT.

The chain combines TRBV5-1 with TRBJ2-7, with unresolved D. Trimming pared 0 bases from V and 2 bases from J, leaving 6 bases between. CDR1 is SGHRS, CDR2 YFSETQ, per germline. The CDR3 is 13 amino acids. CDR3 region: CASSLDIPYEQYF. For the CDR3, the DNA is TGCGCCAGCAGCTTGGACATCCCCTACGAGCAGTACTTC.

The CDR3 is CASSSQGKNTEAFF. The CDR3 DNA reads TGTGCCAGCAGCTCACAGGGAAAGAACACTGAAGCTTTCTTT. The V gene is TRBV11-3, the J gene TRBJ1-1; a possible D gene is TRBD1 (6 bases). Trimming removed 4 bases at V and 1 base at J, with 10 bases between. Per the germline V gene, CDR1 is SGHNT and CDR2 is YENEEA. The CDR3 runs to 14 residues.